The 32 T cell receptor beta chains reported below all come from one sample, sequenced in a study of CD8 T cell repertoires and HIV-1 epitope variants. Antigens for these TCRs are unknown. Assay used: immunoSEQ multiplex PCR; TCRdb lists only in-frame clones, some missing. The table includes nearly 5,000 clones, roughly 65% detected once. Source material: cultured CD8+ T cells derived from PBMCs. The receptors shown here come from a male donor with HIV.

Written as DNA, the CDR3 is TGTGCCAGTAGTTTCACCCCCTGGTCCTGGGAGGAGCAGTTCTTC. Its protein is CASSFTPWSWEEQFF. V gene TRBV19 combines with J gene TRBJ2-1, with D maybe TRBD2 (5 bases). Per germline, CDR1 LNHDA and CDR2 SQIVND (reference sequence). V was trimmed by 5 bases and J by 10 bases, leaving 21 bases between them. There are 15 residues in the CDR3.

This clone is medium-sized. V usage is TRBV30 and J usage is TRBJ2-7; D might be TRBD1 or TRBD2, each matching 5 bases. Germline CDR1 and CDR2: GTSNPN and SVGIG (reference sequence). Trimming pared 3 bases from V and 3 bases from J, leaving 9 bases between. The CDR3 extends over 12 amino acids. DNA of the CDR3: TGTGCCTGGAGCGGGGACGGCTACGAGCAGTACTTC. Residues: CAWSGDGYEQYF.

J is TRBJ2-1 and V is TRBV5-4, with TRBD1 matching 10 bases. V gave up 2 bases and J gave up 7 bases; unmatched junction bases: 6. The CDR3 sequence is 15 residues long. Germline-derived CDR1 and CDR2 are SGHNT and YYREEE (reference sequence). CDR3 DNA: TGTGCCAGCAGCTTTCGACAGGGGGCTAAAAATGAGCAGTTCTTC. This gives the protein CASSFRQGAKNEQFF.

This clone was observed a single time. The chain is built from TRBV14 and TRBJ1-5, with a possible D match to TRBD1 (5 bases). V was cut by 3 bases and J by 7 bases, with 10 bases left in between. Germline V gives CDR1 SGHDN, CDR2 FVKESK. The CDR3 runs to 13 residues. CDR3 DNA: TGTGCCAGCAGCCAGGGACGTGGGCAGCCCCAGCATTTT. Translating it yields CASSQGRGQPQHF. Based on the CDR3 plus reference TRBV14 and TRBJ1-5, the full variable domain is EAGVTQFPSHSVIEKGQTVTLRCDPISGHDNLYWYRRVMGKEIKFLLHFVKESKQDESGMPNNRFLAERTGGTYSTLKVQPAELEDSGVYFCASSQGRGQPQHFGDGTRLSIL.

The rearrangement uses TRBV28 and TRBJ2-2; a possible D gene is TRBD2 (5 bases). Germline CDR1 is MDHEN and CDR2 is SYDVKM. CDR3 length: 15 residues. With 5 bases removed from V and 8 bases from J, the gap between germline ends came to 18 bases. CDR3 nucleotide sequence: TGTGCCAGCAGTCCCCCCCGCCGGGAAGCAGGGGAGCTGTTTTTT. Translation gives CASSPPRREAGELFF.

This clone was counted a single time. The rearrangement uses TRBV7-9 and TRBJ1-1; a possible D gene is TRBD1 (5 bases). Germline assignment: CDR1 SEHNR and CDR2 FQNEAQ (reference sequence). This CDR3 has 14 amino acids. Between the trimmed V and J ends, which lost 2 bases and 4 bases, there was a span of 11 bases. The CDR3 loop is CASSLYGGATEAFF. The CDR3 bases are TGTGCCAGCAGCTTATACGGGGGAGCCACTGAAGCTTTCTTT.

The CDR3 spells CASSLGSREQFF. Written as DNA, the CDR3 is TGTGCCAGCAGCTTAGGTTCCCGCGAGCAGTTCTTC. The chain couples TRBV7-9 to TRBJ2-1, with no clear D. In germline, CDR1 is SEHNR, CDR2 FQNEAQ (reference sequence). The germline V and J ends were trimmed by 1 base and 10 bases, with 8 bases remaining between them. The CDR3 extends over 12 amino acids.

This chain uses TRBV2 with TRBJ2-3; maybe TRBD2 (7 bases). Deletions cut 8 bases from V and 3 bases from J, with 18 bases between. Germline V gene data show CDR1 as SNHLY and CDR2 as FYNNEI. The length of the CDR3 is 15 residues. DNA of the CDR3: TGTGCCAGCCGAATGGGAGGGGGTTGGACAGATACGCAGTATTTT. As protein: CASRMGGGWTDTQYF.

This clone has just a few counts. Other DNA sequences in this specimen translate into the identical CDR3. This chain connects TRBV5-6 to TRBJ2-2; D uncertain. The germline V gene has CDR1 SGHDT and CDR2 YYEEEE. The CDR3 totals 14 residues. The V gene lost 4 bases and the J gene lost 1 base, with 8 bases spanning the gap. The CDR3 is CASSPEMNTGELFF. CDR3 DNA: TGTGCCAGCAGCCCGGAGATGAACACCGGGGAGCTGTTTTTT. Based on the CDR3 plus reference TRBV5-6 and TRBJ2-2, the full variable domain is DAGVTQSPTHLIKTRGQQVTLRCSPKSGHDTVSWYQQALGQGPQFIFQYYEEEERQRGNFPDRFSGHQFPNYSSELNVNALLLGDSALYLCASSPEMNTGELFFGEGSRLTVL.

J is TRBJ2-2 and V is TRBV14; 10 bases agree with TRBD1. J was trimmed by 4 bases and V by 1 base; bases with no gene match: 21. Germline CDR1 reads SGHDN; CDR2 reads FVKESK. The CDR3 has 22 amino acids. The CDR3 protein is CASSQGAGSTVLGQGLTGELFF. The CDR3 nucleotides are TGTGCCAGCAGCCAAGGCGCGGGTAGTACTGTTTTGGGACAGGGGCTCACCGGGGAGCTGTTTTTT.

This CDR3 is CASSLDGDSNQPQHF. The CDR3 nucleotides are TGTGCCAGCAGTTTAGACGGAGATAGCAATCAGCCCCAGCATTTT. The chain uses TRBV27 and TRBJ1-5; no clear D. Trimming cost V 2 bases and J 0 bases, with 8 bases left between them. The germline V gene has CDR1 MNHEY and CDR2 SMNVEV (reference sequence). CDR3 length equals 15 residues.

CDR3 loop: CASSDWAGGSDNEKLFF. CDR3 nucleotide sequence: TGTGCCAGCAGTGACTGGGCAGGGGGCAGTGATAATGAAAAACTGTTTTTT. The rearrangement links TRBV2 to TRBJ1-4, with 8 nucleotides matching TRBD1. Trimming took 3 bases from V and 4 from J; bases not matched to a gene: 10. The CDR3 extends over 17 amino acids. Germline V lookup: CDR1 SNHLY, CDR2 FYNNEI. Filled out from reference TRBV2 and TRBJ1-4, the complete variable domain reads EPEVTQTPSHQVTQMGQEVILRCVPISNHLYFYWYRQILGQKVEFLVSFYNNEISEKSEIFDDQFSVERPDGSNFTLKIRSTKLEDSAMYFCASSDWAGGSDNEKLFFGSGTQLSVL.

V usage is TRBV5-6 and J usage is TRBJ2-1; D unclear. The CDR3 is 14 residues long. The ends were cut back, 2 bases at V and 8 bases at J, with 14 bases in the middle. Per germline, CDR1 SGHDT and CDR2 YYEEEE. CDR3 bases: TGTGCCAGCAGCTTTAACCTCGACGGCTATGAGCAGTTCTTC. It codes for CASSFNLDGYEQFF.

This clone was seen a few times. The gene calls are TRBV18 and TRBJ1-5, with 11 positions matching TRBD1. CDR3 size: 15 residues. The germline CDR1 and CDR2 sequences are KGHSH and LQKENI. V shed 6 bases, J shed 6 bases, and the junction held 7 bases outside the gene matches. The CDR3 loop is CASSRGQGEGQPQHF. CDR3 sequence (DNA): TGTGCCAGCTCCCGGGGACAGGGGGAAGGTCAGCCCCAGCATTTT.

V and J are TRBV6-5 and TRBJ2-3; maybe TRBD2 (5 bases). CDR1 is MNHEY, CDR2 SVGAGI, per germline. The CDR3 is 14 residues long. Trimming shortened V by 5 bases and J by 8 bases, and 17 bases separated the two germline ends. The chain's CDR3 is CASSPGLRDGTQYF. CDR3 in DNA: TGTGCCAGCAGTCCTGGACTGAGAGACGGTACGCAGTATTTT.

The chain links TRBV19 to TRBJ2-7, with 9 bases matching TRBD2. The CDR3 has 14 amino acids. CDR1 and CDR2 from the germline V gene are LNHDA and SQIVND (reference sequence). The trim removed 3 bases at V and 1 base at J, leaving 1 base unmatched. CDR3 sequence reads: CASSMTSGSYEQYF. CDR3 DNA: TGTGCCAGTAGTATGACTAGCGGTTCCTACGAGCAGTACTTC.

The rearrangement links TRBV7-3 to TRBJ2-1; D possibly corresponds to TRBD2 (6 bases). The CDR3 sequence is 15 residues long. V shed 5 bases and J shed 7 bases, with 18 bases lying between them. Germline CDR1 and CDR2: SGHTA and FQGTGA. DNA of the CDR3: TGTGCCAGCAGCCCCTCCGGGGGACCTCTTAATGAGCAGTTCTTC. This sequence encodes CASSPSGGPLNEQFF.

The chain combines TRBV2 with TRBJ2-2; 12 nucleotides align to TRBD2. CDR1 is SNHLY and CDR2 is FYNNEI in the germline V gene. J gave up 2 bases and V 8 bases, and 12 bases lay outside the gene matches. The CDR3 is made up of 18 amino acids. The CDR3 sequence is CASWHRTSGTINTGELFF. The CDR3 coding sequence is TGTGCCAGCTGGCACCGGACTAGCGGGACGATAAACACCGGGGAGCTGTTTTTT. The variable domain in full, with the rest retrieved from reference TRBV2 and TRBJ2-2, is EPEVTQTPSHQVTQMGQEVILRCVPISNHLYFYWYRQILGQKVEFLVSFYNNEISEKSEIFDDQFSVERPDGSNFTLKIRSTKLEDSAMYFCASWHRTSGTINTGELFFGEGSRLTVL.

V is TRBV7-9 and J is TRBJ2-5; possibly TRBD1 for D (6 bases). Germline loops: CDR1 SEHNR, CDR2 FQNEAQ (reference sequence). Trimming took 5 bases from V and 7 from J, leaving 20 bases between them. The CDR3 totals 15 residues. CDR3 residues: CASSQTLDSLGTQYF. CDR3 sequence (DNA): TGTGCCAGCAGCCAAACCCTGGACAGTCTAGGGACCCAGTACTTC.

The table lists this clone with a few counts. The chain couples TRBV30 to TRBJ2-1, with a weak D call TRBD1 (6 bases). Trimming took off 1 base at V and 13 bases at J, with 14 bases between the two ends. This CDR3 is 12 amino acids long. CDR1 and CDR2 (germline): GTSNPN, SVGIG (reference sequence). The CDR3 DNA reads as TGTGCCTGGAGTGAGGGGGAACAGCTCCAGTTCTTC. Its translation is CAWSEGEQLQFF.

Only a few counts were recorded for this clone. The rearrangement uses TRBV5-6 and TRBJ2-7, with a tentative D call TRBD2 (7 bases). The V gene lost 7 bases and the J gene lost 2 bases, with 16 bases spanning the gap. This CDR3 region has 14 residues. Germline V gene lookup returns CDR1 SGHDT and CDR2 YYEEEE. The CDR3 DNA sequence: TGTGCCAGCGGCGGGGGCGGAGCCACCTACGAGCAGTACTTC. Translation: CASGGGGATYEQYF.

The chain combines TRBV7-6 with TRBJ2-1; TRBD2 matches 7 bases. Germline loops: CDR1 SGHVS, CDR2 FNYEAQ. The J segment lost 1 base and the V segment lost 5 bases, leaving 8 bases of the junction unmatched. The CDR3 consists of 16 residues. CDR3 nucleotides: TGTGCCAGCAGCCCTACTCTAGCGGATTCCTACAATGAGCAGTTCTTC. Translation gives CASSPTLADSYNEQFF.

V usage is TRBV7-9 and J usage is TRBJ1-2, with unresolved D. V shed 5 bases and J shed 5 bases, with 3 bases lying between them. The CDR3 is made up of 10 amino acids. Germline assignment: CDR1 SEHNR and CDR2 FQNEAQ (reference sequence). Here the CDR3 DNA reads TGTGCCAGCAGCGAATATGGCTACACCTTC. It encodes CASSEYGYTF.

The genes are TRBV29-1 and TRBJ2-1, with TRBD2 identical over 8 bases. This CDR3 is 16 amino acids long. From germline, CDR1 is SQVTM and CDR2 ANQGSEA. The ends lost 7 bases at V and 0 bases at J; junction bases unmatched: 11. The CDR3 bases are TGCAGCGGGGGTGGGGTCAGCGGGAGCTCCTACAATGAGCAGTTCTTC. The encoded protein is CSGGGVSGSSYNEQFF.

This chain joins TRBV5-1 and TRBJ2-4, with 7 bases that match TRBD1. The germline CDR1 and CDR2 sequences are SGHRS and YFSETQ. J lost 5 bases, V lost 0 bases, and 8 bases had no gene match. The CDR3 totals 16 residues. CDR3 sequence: CASSLATGVRENIQYF. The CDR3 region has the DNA TGCGCCAGCAGCTTGGCTACAGGGGTCCGGGAAAACATTCAGTACTTC.

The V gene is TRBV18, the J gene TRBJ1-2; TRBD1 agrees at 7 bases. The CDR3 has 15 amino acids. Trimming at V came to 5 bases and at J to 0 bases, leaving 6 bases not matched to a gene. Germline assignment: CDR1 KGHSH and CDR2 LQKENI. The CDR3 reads CASSTWGQPNYGYTF. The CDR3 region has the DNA TGTGCCAGCTCAACTTGGGGACAGCCTAACTATGGCTACACCTTC.

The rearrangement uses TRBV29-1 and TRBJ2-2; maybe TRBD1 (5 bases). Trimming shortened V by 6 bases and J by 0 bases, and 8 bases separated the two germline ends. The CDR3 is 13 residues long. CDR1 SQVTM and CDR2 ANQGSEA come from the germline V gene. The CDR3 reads CSVTGTNTGELFF. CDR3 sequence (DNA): TGCAGCGTCACAGGAACGAACACCGGGGAGCTGTTTTTT.

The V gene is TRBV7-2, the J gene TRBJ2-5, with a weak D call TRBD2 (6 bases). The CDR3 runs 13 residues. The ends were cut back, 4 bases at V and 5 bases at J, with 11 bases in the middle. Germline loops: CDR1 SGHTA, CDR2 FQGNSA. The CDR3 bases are TGTGCCAGCAGCTCCCCTGGGGGGGAGACCCAGTACTTC. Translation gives CASSSPGGETQYF. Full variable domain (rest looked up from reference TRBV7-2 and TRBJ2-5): GAGVSQSPSNKVTEKGKDVELRCDPISGHTALYWYRQSLGQGLEFLIYFQGNSAPDKSGLPSDRFSAERTGGSVSTLTIQRTQQEDSAVYLCASSSPGGETQYFGPGTRLLVL.

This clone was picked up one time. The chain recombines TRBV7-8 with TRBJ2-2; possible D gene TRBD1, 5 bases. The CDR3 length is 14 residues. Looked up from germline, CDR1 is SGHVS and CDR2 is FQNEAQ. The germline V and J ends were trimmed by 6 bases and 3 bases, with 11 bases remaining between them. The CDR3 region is CASSSRGDTGELFF. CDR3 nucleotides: TGTGCCAGCAGTTCTAGGGGTGACACCGGGGAGCTGTTTTTT.

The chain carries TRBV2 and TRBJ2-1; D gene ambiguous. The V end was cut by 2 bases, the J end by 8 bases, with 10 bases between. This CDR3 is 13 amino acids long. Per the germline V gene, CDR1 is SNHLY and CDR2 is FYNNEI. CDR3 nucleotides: TGTGCCAGCAGTGAATACAGTTCTGATGAGCAGTTCTTC. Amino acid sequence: CASSEYSSDEQFF.

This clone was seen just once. The CDR3 protein is CASSMFDQPQHF. The CDR3 DNA sequence: TGTGCCAGTAGTATGTTCGATCAGCCCCAGCATTTT. This rearrangement joins TRBV19 to TRBJ1-5; the D is unclear. Germline values: CDR1 LNHDA, CDR2 SQIVND (reference sequence). The CDR3 extends over 12 amino acids. V was trimmed by 3 bases and J by 5 bases, leaving 5 bases between them.

The CDR3 protein is CASSQAPGTYGYTF. In DNA form, the CDR3 reads TGCGCCAGCAGCCAAGCCCCAGGGACCTATGGCTACACCTTC. This chain links TRBV4-3 with TRBJ1-2, with D perhaps matching TRBD1 (5 bases). This CDR3 is built from 14 residues. In germline, CDR1 is LGHNA, CDR2 YSLEER. V was trimmed by 1 base and J by 4 bases, leaving 10 bases between them.